Listed below are T cell receptor beta chains from one sample, sequenced in a study of cytomegalovirus exposure and HLA in healthy donors. Profiled with immunoSEQ multiplex PCR; TCRdb holds only in-frame clones, not every one. The sample lists about 89,000 clones; less than 80% were seen once. The sequencing sample was made of PBMCs. Receptors were obtained from a male donor in good health and CMV-seronegative. CDR3s include the opening cysteine and the closing phenylalanine or tryptophan. The D gene is left open where the match is weak. Some rows mark clone size as missing; the rest say once, few, many or name a class of expanded clone.

d_gene: .; j_gene: TRBJ1-2; v_gene: TRBV6-1; abundance: .; CDR3nt: TGTGCCAGCAGTGAGGTGAAGGGGAACTATGGCTACACCTTC; CDR3aa: CASSEVKGNYGYTF
d_gene: TRBD1; j_gene: TRBJ1-5; v_gene: TRBV30; abundance: .; CDR3nt: TGTGCCTGGGACAGGGGCAATCAGCCCCAGCATTTT; CDR3aa: CAWDRGNQPQHF
d_gene: TRBD1; j_gene: TRBJ2-7; v_gene: TRBV10-3; abundance: few; CDR3nt: TGTGCCATCAGCGCACAGGGGGAGATCTACGAGCAGTACTTC; CDR3aa: CAISAQGEIYEQYF
d_gene: .; j_gene: TRBJ1-5; v_gene: TRBV2; abundance: .; CDR3nt: TGTGCCAGCAGTACCGACTATAGCAATCAGCCCCAGCATTTT; CDR3aa: CASSTDYSNQPQHF
d_gene: .; j_gene: TRBJ1-5; v_gene: TRBV19; abundance: few; CDR3nt: TGTGCCAGTGCGCGAAACCACAGAGAATCTCAGCCCCAGCATTTT; CDR3aa: CASARNHRESQPQHF
d_gene: .; j_gene: TRBJ1-1; v_gene: TRBV9; abundance: .; CDR3nt: TGTGCCAGCAGCGCGGACACTGAAGCTTTCTTT; CDR3aa: CASSADTEAFF
d_gene: .; j_gene: TRBJ1-2; v_gene: TRBV28; abundance: .; CDR3nt: TGTGCCAGCAGTTTATCCTCAAGAGTTAACTATGGCTACACCTTC; CDR3aa: CASSLSSRVNYGYTF
d_gene: TRBD1; j_gene: TRBJ1-2; v_gene: TRBV19; abundance: .; CDR3nt: TGTGCCAGTAGTATGACAGGGGGCTACAACTATGGCTACACCTTC; CDR3aa: CASSMTGGYNYGYTF
d_gene: TRBD1; j_gene: TRBJ1-1; v_gene: TRBV25-1; abundance: .; CDR3nt: TGTGCCAGCAGTGACCGGGGACAGCTGAACACTGAAGCTTTCTTT; CDR3aa: CASSDRGQLNTEAFF
d_gene: .; j_gene: TRBJ1-5; v_gene: TRBV13; abundance: .; CDR3nt: TGTGCCAGCAGCTTAGGCCCAGGCAATCAGCCCCAGCATTTT; CDR3aa: CASSLGPGNQPQHF
d_gene: TRBD2; j_gene: TRBJ2-3; v_gene: TRBV5-6; abundance: .; CDR3nt: TGTGCCAGCAGCCTAGCGGGAGGGGCCGATACGCAGTATTTT; CDR3aa: CASSLAGGADTQYF
d_gene: .; j_gene: TRBJ1-1; v_gene: TRBV18; abundance: .; CDR3nt: TGTGCCAGCTCCCCACCTAATTCAGGACAGCTGAACACTGAAGCTTTCTTT; CDR3aa: CASSPPNSGQLNTEAFF
d_gene: .; j_gene: TRBJ1-5; v_gene: TRBV5-5; abundance: .; CDR3nt: TGTGCCAGCAGCTCTAGCCCCCTGGAAGGCAATCAGCCCCAGCATTTT; CDR3aa: CASSSSPLEGNQPQHF
d_gene: .; j_gene: TRBJ1-1; v_gene: TRBV9; abundance: .; CDR3nt: TGTGCCAGCAGCGTAGGGTCAGGGGCCTTGAACACTGAAGCTTTCTTT; CDR3aa: CASSVGSGALNTEAFF
d_gene: .; j_gene: TRBJ2-7; v_gene: TRBV4-3; abundance: .; CDR3nt: TGCGCCAGCAGCCAGGACCTGGAGGGGTCTAAGTACTTC; CDR3aa: CASSQDLEGSKYF
d_gene: TRBD1; j_gene: TRBJ2-7; v_gene: TRBV11-3; abundance: .; CDR3nt: TGTGCCAGCAGCAAGACAGGGTCCCACGAGCAGTACTTC; CDR3aa: CASSKTGSHEQYF
d_gene: TRBD2; j_gene: TRBJ2-5; v_gene: TRBV7-2; abundance: .; CDR3nt: TGTGCCGGCAGCTTACGGGGGGACCAAGAGACCCAGTACTTC; CDR3aa: CAGSLRGDQETQYF
d_gene: TRBD2; j_gene: TRBJ2-1; v_gene: TRBV7-9; abundance: once; CDR3nt: TGTGCCAGCAGCTTTAGGCCAGCGGGAGGCCACAATGAGCAGTTCTTC; CDR3aa: CASSFRPAGGHNEQFF
d_gene: TRBD2; j_gene: TRBJ2-1; v_gene: TRBV27; abundance: .; CDR3nt: TGTGCCAGCAGTTCCCTTCCTCCGGGGACTAGCGCCCACAATGAGCAGTTCTTC; CDR3aa: CASSSLPPGTSAHNEQFF
d_gene: .; j_gene: TRBJ1-4; v_gene: TRBV6-1; abundance: .; CDR3nt: TGTGCCAGCAGCGGGTGGAATGATGAAAAACTGTTTTTT; CDR3aa: CASSGWNDEKLFF
d_gene: .; j_gene: TRBJ1-6; v_gene: TRBV28; abundance: .; CDR3nt: TGTGCCAGCTCAACCGAGTCAGGTTACAATTCACCCCTCCACTTT; CDR3aa: CASSTESGYNSPLHF
d_gene: TRBD1; j_gene: TRBJ1-1; v_gene: TRBV5-1; abundance: once; CDR3nt: TGCGCCAGCAGCTTACAGGGGGCTGACACTGAAGCTTTCTTT; CDR3aa: CASSLQGADTEAFF
d_gene: .; j_gene: TRBJ1-2; v_gene: TRBV7-9; abundance: .; CDR3nt: TGTGCCAGCAGCTTCAACAGCCGCTCTAACTATGGCTACACCTTC; CDR3aa: CASSFNSRSNYGYTF
d_gene: .; j_gene: TRBJ2-2; v_gene: TRBV30; abundance: few; CDR3nt: TGTGCCTGGATTAGGGGAATCCCGAACACCGGGGAGCTGTTTTTT; CDR3aa: CAWIRGIPNTGELFF
d_gene: .; j_gene: TRBJ2-7; v_gene: TRBV7-2; abundance: .; CDR3nt: TGTGCCAGCAGCTTAGGCGGGTCCATGGGCGAGCAGTACTTC; CDR3aa: CASSLGGSMGEQYF
d_gene: TRBD1; j_gene: TRBJ2-7; v_gene: TRBV11-2; abundance: few; CDR3nt: TGTGCCAGCAGCTCCCTCCGGGACAGGCGCTACGAGCAGTACTTC; CDR3aa: CASSSLRDRRYEQYF
d_gene: TRBD1; j_gene: TRBJ2-5; v_gene: TRBV5-1; abundance: .; CDR3nt: TGCGCCAGCAGCTCCCGAGGACAGGGGGGGCAAGAGACCCAGTACTTC; CDR3aa: CASSSRGQGGQETQYF